This T cell receptor beta chain was found in a study of cytomegalovirus exposure and HLA in healthy donors. Turning to the study itself: A subsequent analysis reported that the 120 or so validation repertoires were produced on the same platform that had also been used for the roughly 710 first-cohort repertoires. Notes on the study in general: Overall, under 200 TCR beta chains were annotated as cytomegalovirus-associated. The study found most TCR sequences rare, yet found some public TCRs in many donors.

Repertoires were generated with immunoSEQ multiplex PCR, while TCRdb's copy carries only in-frame clones and drops some. The sample yields about 180,000 clones, less than 85% seen once. The CDR3 is made up of 16 amino acids. Germline-derived CDR1 and CDR2 are SGHTA and FQGNSA. J gave up 5 bases and V 5 bases, and 7 bases lay outside the gene matches. For this clone: Antigen unknown.

The receptor was derived from a man younger than 35 in good health and CMV-seropositive. The chain employs TRBV7-2 and TRBJ2-5, with 14 bases fitting TRBD2. Sequencing was performed on PBMCs. CDR3 bases: TGTGCCAGCAGCCCCCCGGGACTAGCGGGGGAGGAGACCCAGTACTTC. Its translation is CASSPPGLAGEETQYF.